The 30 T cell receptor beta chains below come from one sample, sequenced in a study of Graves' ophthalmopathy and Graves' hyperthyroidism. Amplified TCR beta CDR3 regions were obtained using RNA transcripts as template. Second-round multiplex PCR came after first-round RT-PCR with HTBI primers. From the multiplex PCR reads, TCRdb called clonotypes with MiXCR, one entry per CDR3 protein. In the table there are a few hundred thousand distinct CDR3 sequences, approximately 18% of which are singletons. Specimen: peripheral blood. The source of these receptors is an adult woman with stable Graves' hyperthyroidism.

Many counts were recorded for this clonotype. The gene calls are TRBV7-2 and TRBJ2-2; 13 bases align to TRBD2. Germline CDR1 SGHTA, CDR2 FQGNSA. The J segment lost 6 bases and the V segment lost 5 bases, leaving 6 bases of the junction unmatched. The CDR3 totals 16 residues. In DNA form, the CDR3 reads TGTGCCAGCAGCCGGGGACTAGCGGGACGTTCCGGGGAGCTGTTTTTT. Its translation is CASSRGLAGRSGELFF.

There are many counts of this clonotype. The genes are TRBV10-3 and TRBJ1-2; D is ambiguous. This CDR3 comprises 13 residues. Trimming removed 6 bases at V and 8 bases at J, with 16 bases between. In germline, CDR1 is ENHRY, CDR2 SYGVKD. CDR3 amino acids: CAISEEGFGGYTF. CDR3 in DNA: TGTGCCATCAGCGAGGAGGGATTCGGCGGCTACACCTTC.

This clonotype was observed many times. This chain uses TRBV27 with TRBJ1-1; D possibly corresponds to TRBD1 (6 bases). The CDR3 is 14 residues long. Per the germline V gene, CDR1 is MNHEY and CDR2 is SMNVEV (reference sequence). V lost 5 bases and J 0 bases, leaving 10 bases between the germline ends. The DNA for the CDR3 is TGTGCCAGCAGTACAGGGAGGATGAACACTGAAGCTTTCTTT. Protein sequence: CASSTGRMNTEAFF.

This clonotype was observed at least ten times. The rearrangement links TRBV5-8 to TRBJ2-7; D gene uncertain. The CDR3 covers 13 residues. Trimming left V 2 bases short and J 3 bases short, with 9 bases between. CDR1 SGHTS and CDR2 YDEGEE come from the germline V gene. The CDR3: CASSFPNGYEQYF. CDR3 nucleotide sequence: TGTGCCAGCAGCTTTCCGAACGGCTACGAGCAGTACTTC.

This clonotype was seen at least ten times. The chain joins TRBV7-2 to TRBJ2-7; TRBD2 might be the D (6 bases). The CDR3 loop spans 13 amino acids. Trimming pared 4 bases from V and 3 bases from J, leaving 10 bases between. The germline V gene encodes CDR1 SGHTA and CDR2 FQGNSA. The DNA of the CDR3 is TGTGCCAGCAGCTACCCCGGGGGCTACGAGCAGTACTTC. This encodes CASSYPGGYEQYF.

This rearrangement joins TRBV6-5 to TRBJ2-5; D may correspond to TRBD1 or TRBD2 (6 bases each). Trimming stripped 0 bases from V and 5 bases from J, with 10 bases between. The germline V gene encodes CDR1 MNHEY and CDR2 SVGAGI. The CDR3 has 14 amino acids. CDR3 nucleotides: TGTGCCAGCAGTTACTCCGGGGGCGCGGAGACCCAGTACTTC. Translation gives CASSYSGGAETQYF.

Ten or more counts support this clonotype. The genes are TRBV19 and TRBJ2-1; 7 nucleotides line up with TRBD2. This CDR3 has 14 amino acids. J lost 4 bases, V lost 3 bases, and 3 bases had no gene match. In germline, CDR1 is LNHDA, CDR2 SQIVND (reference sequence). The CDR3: CASSISGFYNEQFF. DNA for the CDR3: TGTGCCAGTAGTATTAGCGGGTTTTACAATGAGCAGTTCTTC.

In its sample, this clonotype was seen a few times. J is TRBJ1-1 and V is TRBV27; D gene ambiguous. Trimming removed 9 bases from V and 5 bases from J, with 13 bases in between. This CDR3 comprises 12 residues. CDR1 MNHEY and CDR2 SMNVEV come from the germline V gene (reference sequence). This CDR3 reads CASWKRGTEAFF. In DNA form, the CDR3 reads TGTGCCAGTTGGAAAAGAGGAACTGAAGCTTTCTTT.

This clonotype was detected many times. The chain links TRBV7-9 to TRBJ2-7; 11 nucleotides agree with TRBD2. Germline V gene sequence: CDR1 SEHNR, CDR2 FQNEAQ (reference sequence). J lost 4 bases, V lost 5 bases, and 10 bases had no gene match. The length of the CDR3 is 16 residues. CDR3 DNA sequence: TGTGCCAGCAGCCCCCATAGCGGGAGGGCATTGTACGAGCAGTACTTC. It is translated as CASSPHSGRALYEQYF.

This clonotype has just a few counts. The CDR3 loop is CASSYSTIQQETQYF. CDR3 sequence (DNA): TGTGCCAGCAGTTACTCGACGATTCAACAAGAGACCCAGTACTTC. The chain recombines TRBV6-2 or TRBV6-3 with TRBJ2-5, with unresolved D. Germline V gives CDR1 MNHEY, CDR2 SVGEGT. The CDR3 contains 15 residues. The V end lost 0 bases, the J end lost 2 bases, and 10 bases lay between the germline ends.

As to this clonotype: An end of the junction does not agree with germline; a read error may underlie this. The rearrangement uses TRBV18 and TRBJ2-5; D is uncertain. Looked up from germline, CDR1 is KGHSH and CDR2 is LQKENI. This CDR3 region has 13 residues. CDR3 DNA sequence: TGTGTCAGCTCACGGTCCCCAGTGGAGACCCGGTACTTC. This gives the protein CVSSRSPVETRYF. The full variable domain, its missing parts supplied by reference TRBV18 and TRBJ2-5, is NAGVMQNPRHLVRRRGQEARLRCSPMKGHSHVYWYRQLPEEGLKFMVYLQKENIIDESGMPKERFSAEFPKEGPSILRIQQVVRGDSAAYFCVSSRSPVETRYFGPGTRLLVL.

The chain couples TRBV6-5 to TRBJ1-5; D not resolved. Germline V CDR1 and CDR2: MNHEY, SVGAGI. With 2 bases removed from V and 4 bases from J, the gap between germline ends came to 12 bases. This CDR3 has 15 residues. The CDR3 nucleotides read TGTGCCAGCAGTTACGATCAGGCGTCTAATCAGCCCCAGCATTTT. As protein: CASSYDQASNQPQHF.

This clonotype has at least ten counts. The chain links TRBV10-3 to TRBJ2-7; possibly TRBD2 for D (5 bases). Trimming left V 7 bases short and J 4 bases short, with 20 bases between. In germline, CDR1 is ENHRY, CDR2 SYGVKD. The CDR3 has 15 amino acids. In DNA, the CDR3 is TGTGCCATCACTCCCGGGGTTCCGCCGGCTTACGAGCAGTACTTC. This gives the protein CAITPGVPPAYEQYF.

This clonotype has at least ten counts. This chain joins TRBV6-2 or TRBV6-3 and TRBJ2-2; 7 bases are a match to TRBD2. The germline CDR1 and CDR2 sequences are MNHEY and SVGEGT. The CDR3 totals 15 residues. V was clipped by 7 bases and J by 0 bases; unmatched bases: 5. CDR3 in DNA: TGTGCCAGCAAGACACTAGCGCCGAACACCGGGGAGCTGTTTTTT. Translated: CASKTLAPNTGELFF.

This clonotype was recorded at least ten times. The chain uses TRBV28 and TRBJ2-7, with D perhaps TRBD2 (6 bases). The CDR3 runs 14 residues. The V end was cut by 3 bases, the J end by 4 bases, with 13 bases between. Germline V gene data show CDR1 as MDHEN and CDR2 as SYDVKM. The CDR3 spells CASSLRESRYEQYF. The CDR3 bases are TGTGCCAGCAGTTTGCGGGAAAGTAGATACGAGCAGTACTTC.

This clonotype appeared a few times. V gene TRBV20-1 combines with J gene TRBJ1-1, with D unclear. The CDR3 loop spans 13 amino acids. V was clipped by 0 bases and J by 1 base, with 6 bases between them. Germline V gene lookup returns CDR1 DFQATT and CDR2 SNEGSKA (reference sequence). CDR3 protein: CSAREDENTEAFF. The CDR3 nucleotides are TGCAGTGCTAGAGAGGACGAGAACACTGAAGCTTTCTTT.

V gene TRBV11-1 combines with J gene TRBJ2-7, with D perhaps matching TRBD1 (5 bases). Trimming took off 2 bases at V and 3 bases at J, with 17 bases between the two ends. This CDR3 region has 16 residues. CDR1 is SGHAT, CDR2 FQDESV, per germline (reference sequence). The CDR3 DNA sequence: TGTGCCAGCAGCTTATCTACAGGCACTCCTGGCTACGAGCAGTACTTC. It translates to CASSLSTGTPGYEQYF. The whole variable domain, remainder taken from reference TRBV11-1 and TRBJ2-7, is EAEVAQSPRYKITEKSQAVAFWCDPISGHATLYWYRQILGQGPELLVQFQDESVVDDSQLPKDRFSAERLKGVDSTLKIQPAELGDSAMYLCASSLSTGTPGYEQYFGPGTRLTVT.

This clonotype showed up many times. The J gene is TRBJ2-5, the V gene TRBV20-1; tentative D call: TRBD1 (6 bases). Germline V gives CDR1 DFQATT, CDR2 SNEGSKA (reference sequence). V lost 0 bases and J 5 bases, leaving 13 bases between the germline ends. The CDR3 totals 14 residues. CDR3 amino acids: CSARDSYRAETQYF. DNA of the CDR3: TGCAGTGCTAGAGACTCGTACAGGGCCGAGACCCAGTACTTC.

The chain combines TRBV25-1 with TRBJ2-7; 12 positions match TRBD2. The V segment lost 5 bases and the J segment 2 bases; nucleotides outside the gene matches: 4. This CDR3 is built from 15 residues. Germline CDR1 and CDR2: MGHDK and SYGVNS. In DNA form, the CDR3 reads TGTGCCAGCAGTTATTCTAGCGGGGGGGCCTACGAGCAGTACTTC. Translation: CASSYSSGGAYEQYF.

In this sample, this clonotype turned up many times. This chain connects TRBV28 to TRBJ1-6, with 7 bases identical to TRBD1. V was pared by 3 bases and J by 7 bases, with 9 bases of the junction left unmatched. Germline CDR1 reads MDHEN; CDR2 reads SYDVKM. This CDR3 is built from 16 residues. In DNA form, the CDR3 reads TGTGCCAGCAGTTTCAGGGGGAGAGGGTCGAATTCACCCCTCCACTTT. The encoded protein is CASSFRGRGSNSPLHF.

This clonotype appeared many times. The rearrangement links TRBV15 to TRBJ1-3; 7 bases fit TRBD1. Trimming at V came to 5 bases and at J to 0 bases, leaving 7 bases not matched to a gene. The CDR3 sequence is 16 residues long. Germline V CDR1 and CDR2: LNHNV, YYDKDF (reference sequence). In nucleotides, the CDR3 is TGTGCCACCAGCGCCACAGGGGAGAGCTCTGGAAACACCATATATTTT. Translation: CATSATGESSGNTIYF.

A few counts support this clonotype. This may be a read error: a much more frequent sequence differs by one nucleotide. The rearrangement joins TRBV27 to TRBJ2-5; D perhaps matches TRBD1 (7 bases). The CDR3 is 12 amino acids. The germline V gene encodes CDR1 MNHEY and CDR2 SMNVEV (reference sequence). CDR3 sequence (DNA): TGTGCCAGCCGGGGCCCAGGGGGGACCAAGTACTTC. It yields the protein CASRGPGGTKYF.

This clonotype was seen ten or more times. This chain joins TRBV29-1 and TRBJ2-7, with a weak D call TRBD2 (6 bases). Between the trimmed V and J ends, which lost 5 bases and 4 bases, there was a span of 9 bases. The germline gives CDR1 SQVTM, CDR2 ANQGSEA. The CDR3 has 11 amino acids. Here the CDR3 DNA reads TGCAGCGTTTCGGGGGAATACGAGCAGTACTTC. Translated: CSVSGEYEQYF.

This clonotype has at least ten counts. For the CDR3, the DNA is TGCAGCGTCCTCAGGGGTGAAGAGACCCAGTACTTC. It encodes CSVLRGEETQYF. The gene calls are TRBV29-1 and TRBJ2-5, with D maybe TRBD1 (6 bases). The germline V and J ends were trimmed by 6 bases and 3 bases, with 11 bases remaining between them. Germline V gene sequence: CDR1 SQVTM, CDR2 ANQGSEA. There are 12 residues in the CDR3. The whole variable domain, remainder taken from reference TRBV29-1 and TRBJ2-5, is SAVISQKPSRDICQRGTSLTIQCQVDSQVTMMFWYRQQPGQSLTLIATANQGSEATYESGFVIDKFPISRPNLTFSTLTVSNMSPEDSSIYLCSVLRGEETQYFGPGTRLLVL.

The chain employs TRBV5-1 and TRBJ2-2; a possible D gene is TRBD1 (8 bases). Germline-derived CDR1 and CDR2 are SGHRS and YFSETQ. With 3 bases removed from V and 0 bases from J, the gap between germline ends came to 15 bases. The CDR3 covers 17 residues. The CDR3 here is CASSSRGTGANTGELFF. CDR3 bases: TGCGCCAGCAGCTCGCGGGGGACAGGCGCGAACACCGGGGAGCTGTTTTTT.

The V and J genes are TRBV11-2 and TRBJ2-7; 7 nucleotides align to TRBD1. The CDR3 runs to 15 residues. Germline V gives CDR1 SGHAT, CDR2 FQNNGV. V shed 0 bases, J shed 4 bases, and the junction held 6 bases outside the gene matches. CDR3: CASSLDGVRGYEQYF. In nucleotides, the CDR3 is TGTGCCAGCAGCTTAGACGGGGTCAGGGGGTACGAGCAGTACTTC.

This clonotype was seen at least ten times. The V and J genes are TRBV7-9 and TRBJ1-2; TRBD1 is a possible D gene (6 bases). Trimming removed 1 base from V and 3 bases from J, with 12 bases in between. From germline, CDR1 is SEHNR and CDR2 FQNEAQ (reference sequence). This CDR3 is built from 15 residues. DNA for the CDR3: TGTGCCAGCAGCTTAGTGGGGACACGGGACTATGGCTACACCTTC. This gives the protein CASSLVGTRDYGYTF.

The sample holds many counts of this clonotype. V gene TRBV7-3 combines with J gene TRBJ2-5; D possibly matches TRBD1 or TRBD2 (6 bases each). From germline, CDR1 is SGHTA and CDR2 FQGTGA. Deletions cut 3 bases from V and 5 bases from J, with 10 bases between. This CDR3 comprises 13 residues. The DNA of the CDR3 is TGTGCCAGCAGCTTGGGGGCGGGGGAGACCCAGTACTTC. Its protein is CASSLGAGETQYF.

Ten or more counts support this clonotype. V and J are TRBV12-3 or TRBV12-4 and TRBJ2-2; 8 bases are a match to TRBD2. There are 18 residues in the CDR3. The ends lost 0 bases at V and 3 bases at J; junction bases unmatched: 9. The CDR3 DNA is TGTGCCAGCAGTTTAGCGGGGGCGGGGGGCTCGGACACCGGGGAGCTGTTTTTT. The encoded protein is CASSLAGAGGSDTGELFF.

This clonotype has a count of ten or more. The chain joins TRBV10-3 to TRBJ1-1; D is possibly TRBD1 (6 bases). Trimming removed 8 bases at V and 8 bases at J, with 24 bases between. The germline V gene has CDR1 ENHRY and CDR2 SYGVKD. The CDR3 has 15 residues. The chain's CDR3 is CAIGGLSISGGEAFF. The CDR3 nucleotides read TGTGCCATCGGGGGACTTAGCATAAGTGGGGGCGAAGCTTTCTTT.